Presented here are 15 T cell receptor beta chains from one specimen sequenced in a study of T cell responses to AZD1222 COVID-19 vaccine. Assay: immunoSEQ multiplex PCR; the TCRdb copy retains only in-frame clones and omits some. The repertoire holds 150,000 or so clones, about 87% seen once, with about 14% in the top ten. The sequencing here drew on peripheral blood, taken on day 0 of AZD1222 vaccination. The receptors stem from an adult in good health.

V gene TRBV19 combines with J gene TRBJ2-7; TRBD2 aligns across 15 bases. The germline gives CDR1 LNHDA, CDR2 SQIVND (reference sequence). The V and J ends lost 5 bases and 6 bases, in that order; junction bases with no gene match: 20. The CDR3 is made up of 20 amino acids. CDR3 sequence reads: CASSDTQFWTSGGAAIEQYF. The CDR3 coding sequence is TGTGCCAGTAGTGATACGCAATTTTGGACTAGCGGGGGGGCGGCGATCGAGCAGTACTTC.

This chain connects TRBV30 to TRBJ1-1; D ambiguous. Germline V gives CDR1 GTSNPN, CDR2 SVGIG (reference sequence). The V end lost 2 bases, the J end lost 7 bases, and 11 bases lay between the germline ends. This CDR3 spans 12 amino acids. The CDR3, as DNA: TGTGCCTGGAGTCCGCAGTACGATGAAGCTTTCTTT. It codes for CAWSPQYDEAFF. Full variable domain (remainder filled in from reference TRBV30 and TRBJ1-1): SQTIHQWPATLVQPVGSPLSLECTVEGTSNPNLYWYRQAAGRGLQLLFYSVGIGQISSEVPQNLSASRPQDRQFILSSKKLLLSDSGFYLCAWSPQYDEAFFGQGTRLTVV.

The chain couples TRBV19 to TRBJ2-5; no definite D call. There are 13 residues in the CDR3. Germline V CDR1 and CDR2: LNHDA, SQIVND (reference sequence). Between the trimmed V and J ends, which lost 3 bases and 4 bases, there was a span of 9 bases. The CDR3 DNA reads as TGTGCCAGTAGTATTGCACACCGAGAGACCCAGTACTTC. It encodes CASSIAHRETQYF.

The chain couples TRBV20-1 to TRBJ1-1, with 8 bases aligning to TRBD1. The CDR3 is 15 residues long. Germline-derived CDR1 and CDR2 are DFQATT and SNEGSKA (reference sequence). Germline trimming cut 3 bases from V and 5 bases from J; bases unmatched to any gene: 11. DNA of the CDR3: TGCAGTGCTAGTGGCGGTGCCAGGGGGCTTACTGAAGCTTTCTTT. Translation gives CSASGGARGLTEAFF.

V is TRBV24-1 and J is TRBJ2-2; 8 bases align to TRBD2. Trimming took 4 bases from V and 6 from J; bases not matched to a gene: 6. This CDR3 comprises 15 residues. Looked up from germline, CDR1 is KGHDR and CDR2 is SFDVKD. Here the CDR3 DNA reads TGTGCCACCAGTGACCGGGGGGGCCGTGCCGGGGAGCTGTTTTTT. Translated: CATSDRGGRAGELFF.

The chain recombines TRBV7-3 with TRBJ2-3; a possible D gene is TRBD2 (5 bases). The ends were cut back, 5 bases at V and 6 bases at J, with 9 bases in the middle. Germline CDR1 reads SGHTA; CDR2 reads FQGTGA. CDR3 length equals 12 residues. Here the CDR3 reads CASSNSDDTQYF. The DNA for the CDR3 is TGTGCCAGCAGCAATAGCGACGATACGCAGTATTTT.

The rearrangement links TRBV6-2 or TRBV6-3 to TRBJ2-3; D is unclear. Trimming removed 2 bases at V and 5 bases at J, with 14 bases between. This CDR3 is 15 amino acids long. In germline, CDR1 is MNHEY, CDR2 SVGEGT. As DNA, the CDR3 is TGTGCCAGCAGTTACGGCCAGTCCGATGGAGATACGCAGTATTTT. Amino acid sequence: CASSYGQSDGDTQYF.

The chain has TRBV4-3 and TRBJ2-6; D uncertain. The CDR3 loop spans 15 amino acids. Trimming took off 2 bases at V and 0 bases at J, with 5 bases between the two ends. Germline V gives CDR1 LGHNA, CDR2 YSLEER. The CDR3 spells CASSQPGSGANVLTF. For the CDR3, the DNA is TGCGCCAGCAGCCAACCAGGCTCTGGGGCCAACGTCCTGACTTTC.

The chain recombines TRBV7-2 with TRBJ1-2; 8 nucleotides align to TRBD1. CDR3 length: 15 residues. Unmatched junction bases numbered 8, after V lost 5 bases and J lost 3 bases. The germline CDR1 and CDR2 sequences are SGHTA and FQGNSA. As DNA, the CDR3 is TGTGCCAGCAGCCGTCCAGCAGGGGGCGACTATGGCTACACCTTC. It codes for CASSRPAGGDYGYTF.

This clone was counted once. The chain employs TRBV9 and TRBJ2-3; a possible D gene is TRBD2 (6 bases). V lost 2 bases, J lost 3 bases, and 10 bases lay in between. Germline-derived CDR1 and CDR2 are SGDLS and YYNGEE. The CDR3 loop spans 14 amino acids. The CDR3 DNA is TGTGCCAGCAGCGTGACGGGGAGGACAGATACGCAGTATTTT. It yields the protein CASSVTGRTDTQYF.

The chain links TRBV11-3 to TRBJ2-1; no firm D call. The ends were cut back, 0 bases at V and 5 bases at J, with 11 bases in the middle. This CDR3 has 15 amino acids. Germline CDR1 is SGHNT and CDR2 is YENEEA. The CDR3 loop reads CASSLEGPINNEQFF. The CDR3 DNA sequence: TGTGCCAGCAGCTTAGAAGGTCCCATCAACAATGAGCAGTTCTTC. Drawing the rest from reference TRBV11-3 and TRBJ2-1, the complete variable domain is EAGVVQSPRYKIIEKKQPVAFWCNPISGHNTLYWYLQNLGQGPELLIRYENEEAVDDSQLPKDRFSAERLKGVDSTLKIQPAELGDSAVYLCASSLEGPINNEQFFGPGTRLTVL.

The J gene is TRBJ2-5, the V gene TRBV5-4, with 8 bases matching TRBD2. V lost 3 bases and J lost 2; bases outside the gene matches: 9. The CDR3 is 16 amino acids. Germline lookup yields CDR1 SGHNT and CDR2 YYREEE (reference sequence). CDR3 sequence reads: CASSSVAGGGQETQYF. CDR3 sequence (DNA): TGTGCCAGCAGCTCCGTAGCCGGGGGGGGGCAAGAGACCCAGTACTTC. Full variable domain (outside the CDR3, taken from reference TRBV5-4 and TRBJ2-5): ETGVTQSPTHLIKTRGQQVTLRCSSQSGHNTVSWYQQALGQGPQFIFQYYREEENGRGNFPPRFSGLQFPNYSSELNVNALELDDSALYLCASSSVAGGGQETQYFGPGTRLLVL.

This clone was counted a single time. J is TRBJ1-2 and V is TRBV10-3, with D unresolved. CDR3 length equals 14 residues. CDR1 and CDR2 from the germline V gene are ENHRY and SYGVKD. V shed 4 bases and J shed 6 bases, with 15 bases lying between them. The CDR3 sequence: CAISAAWERDGYTF. The DNA for the CDR3 is TGTGCCATCAGTGCTGCCTGGGAGCGGGATGGCTACACCTTC.

A word on this clone: Other nucleotide sequences in the sample specify the same CDR3. The rearrangement joins TRBV11-3 to TRBJ2-5, with no clear D. V shed 1 base and J shed 1 base, with 7 bases lying between them. Germline lookup yields CDR1 SGHNT and CDR2 YENEEA. The CDR3 sequence is 14 residues long. The CDR3 region has the DNA TGTGCCAGCAGCTTAGGTGGCCTCCAAGAGACCCAGTACTTC. It encodes CASSLGGLQETQYF.

The rearrangement joins TRBV28 to TRBJ1-3, with 7 bases lining up with TRBD1. Germline-derived CDR1 and CDR2 are MDHEN and SYDVKM. V lost 8 bases, J lost 0 bases, and 7 bases stayed unmatched. The CDR3 length is 15 residues. In DNA form, the CDR3 reads TGTGCCAGCGCAAGACAGGGAGGCTCTGGAAACACCATATATTTT. Encoded protein: CASARQGGSGNTIYF.